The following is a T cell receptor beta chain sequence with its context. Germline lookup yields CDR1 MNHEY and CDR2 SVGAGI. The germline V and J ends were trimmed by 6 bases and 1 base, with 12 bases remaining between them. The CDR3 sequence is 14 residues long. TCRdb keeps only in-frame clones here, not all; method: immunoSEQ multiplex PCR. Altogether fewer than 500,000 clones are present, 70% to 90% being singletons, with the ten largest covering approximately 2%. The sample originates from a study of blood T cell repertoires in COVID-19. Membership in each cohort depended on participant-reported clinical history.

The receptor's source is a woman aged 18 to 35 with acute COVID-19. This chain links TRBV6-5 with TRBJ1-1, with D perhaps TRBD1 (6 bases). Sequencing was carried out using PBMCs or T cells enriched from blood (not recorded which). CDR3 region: CASSPPGENTEAFF. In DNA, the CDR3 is TGTGCCAGCAGCCCCCCAGGGGAGAACACTGAAGCTTTCTTT.